A single T cell receptor beta chain is shown here with its context. Its antigen remains unknown. This entry belongs to a study of T cell repertoires and HLA-DP antigens. At the level of the study: One stimulator alloantigen differed from self by one groove amino acid; the other by ten. DNA input averaged about 220 ng in sorted CD137+CD4+ and 900 to 1,500 ng in pre-culture CD4+.

The PCR primers covered 54 TRBV and 13 TRBJ segments. The repertoire was sequenced with immunoSEQ multiplex PCR; TCRdb's copy has only in-frame clones and lacks some. The table records around 90,000 clones, more than 75% of them present only once. The TCR originated in a man aged 45-65 years in good health and CMV-seronegative. Sequencing was done on a sample of CD4+ T cells from PBMCs.

The CDR3: CASSAGLAGGWEQFF. The CDR3 nucleotides read TGTGCCAGCAGCGCGGGACTAGCGGGAGGGTGGGAGCAGTTCTTC. The V gene is TRBV9, the J gene TRBJ2-1, with 16 bases lining up with TRBD2. The CDR3 consists of 15 residues. Germline lookup yields CDR1 SGDLS and CDR2 YYNGEE. V dropped 3 bases and J dropped 10; count of bases not matched to a gene: 4.